The 3 T cell receptor beta chains below were found in one sample sequenced in a study of T cell repertoires in cytomegalovirus infection. TCRdb passed the reads through MiXCR, listing each CDR3 protein once. There are about 310,000 distinct CDR3 sequences in the sample; 20% to 25% occur only once, and 10% to 15% lies in the top ten. No antigens are known for them. Sample: cultured PBMCs, taken from culture after CMV antigen stimulation. The receptors were sampled from a human donor in good health (CMV status not recorded). Some clones in this sample may be carry-over from other donors' samples.

The V and J genes are TRBV19 and TRBJ1-4; TRBD1 agrees at 9 bases. CDR3 length: 16 residues. V dropped 4 bases and J dropped 5; count of bases not matched to a gene: 8. Per the germline V gene, CDR1 is LNHDA and CDR2 is SQIVND (reference sequence). The DNA of the CDR3 is TGTGCCAGTAGTACTCTCCACAGGGGGCTGAATGAAAAACTGTTTTTT. Translation: CASSTLHRGLNEKLFF.

The table lists this clonotype with a few counts. A much larger clone sits a single nucleotide away, making a read error possible. This chain joins TRBV7-9 and TRBJ1-1, with a tentative D call TRBD1 (5 bases). There are 13 residues in the CDR3. Germline CDR1 is SEHNR and CDR2 is FQNEAQ (reference sequence). Trimming cost V 1 base and J 5 bases, with 8 bases left between them. CDR3 sequence reads: CASSLEEGTEAFF. The CDR3 DNA sequence: TGTGCCAGCAGCTTAGAAGAGGGGACTGAAGCTTTCTTT.

This clonotype was observed many times. This chain connects TRBV7-2 to TRBJ2-3; a possible D gene is TRBD1 (5 bases). This CDR3 has 16 residues. From germline, CDR1 is SGHTA and CDR2 FQGNSA. V was clipped by 5 bases and J by 5 bases, with 20 bases between them. The CDR3 protein is CASSVRLRNTGDTQYF. The CDR3 bases are TGTGCCAGCAGCGTCCGACTGAGAAATACAGGAGATACGCAGTATTTT.